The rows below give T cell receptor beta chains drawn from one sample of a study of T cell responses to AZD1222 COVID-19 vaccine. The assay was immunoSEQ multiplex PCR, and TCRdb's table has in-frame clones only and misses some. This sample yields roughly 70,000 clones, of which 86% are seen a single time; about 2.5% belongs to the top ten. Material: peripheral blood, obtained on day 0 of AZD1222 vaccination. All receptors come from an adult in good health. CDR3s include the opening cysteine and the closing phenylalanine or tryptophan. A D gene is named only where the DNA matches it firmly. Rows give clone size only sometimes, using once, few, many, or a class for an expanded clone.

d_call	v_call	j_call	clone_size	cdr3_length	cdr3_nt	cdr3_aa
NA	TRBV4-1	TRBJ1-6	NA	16	TGCGCCAGCAGCCAAGACGTCAGCTCCTATAATTCACCCCTCCACTTT	CASSQDVSSYNSPLHF
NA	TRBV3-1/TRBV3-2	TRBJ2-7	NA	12	TGTGCCAGCAGCCAAGTTAGACACGAGCAGTACTTC	CASSQVRHEQYF
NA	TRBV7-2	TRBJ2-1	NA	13	TGTGCCAGCAGCTTTCGGATGGGAGATGAGCAGTTCTTC	CASSFRMGDEQFF
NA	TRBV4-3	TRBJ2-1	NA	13	TGCGCCAGCAGCATACAGCTGGCAGGAGAGCAGTTCTTC	CASSIQLAGEQFF
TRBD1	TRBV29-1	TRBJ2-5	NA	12	TGCAGCGTTGGACAGGGGCAAGAGACCCAGTACTTC	CSVGQGQETQYF
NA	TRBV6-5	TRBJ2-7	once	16	TGTGCCAGCAGTTACGAAGGGCGGTCAAACTCCTACGAGCAGTACTTC	CASSYEGRSNSYEQYF
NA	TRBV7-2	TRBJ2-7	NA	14	TGTGCCAGCAGCTTCGACGGTAGAGCCTACGAGCAGTACTTC	CASSFDGRAYEQYF
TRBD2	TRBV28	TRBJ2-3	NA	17	TGTGCCAGCACTACACTAGCGGGGTGGGGTGGCACAGATACGCAGTATTTT	CASTTLAGWGGTDTQYF
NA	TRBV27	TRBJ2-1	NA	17	TGTGCCAGCCTTTCCCTTAAGTCGGCCGCAAAAGGGGGTGAGCAGTTCTTC	CASLSLKSAAKGGEQFF
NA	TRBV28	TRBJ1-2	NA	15	TGTGCCAGCAGTTCTACAGGGTTCCTTTTGATAGGCTACACCTTC	CASSSTGFLLIGYTF
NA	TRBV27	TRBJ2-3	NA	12	TGTGCCAGCAGTGGGCGTACGGATACGCAGTATTTT	CASSGRTDTQYF
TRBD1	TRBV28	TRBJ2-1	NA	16	TGTGCCAGCAGTTCGCCCTCGGGACAGGGGGCGGGGGAGCAGTTCTTC	CASSSPSGQGAGEQFF
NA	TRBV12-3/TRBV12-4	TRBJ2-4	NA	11	TGTGCCAGCAGTGAGACATACATTCAGTACTTC	CASSETYIQYF
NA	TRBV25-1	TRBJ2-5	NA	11	TGTGCCAGCAGTGAATTCGTGACCCAGTACTTC	CASSEFVTQYF
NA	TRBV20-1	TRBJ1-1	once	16	TGCAGTGCTAGTAGCCCACAGGGAGGGGGTCACACTGAAGCTTTCTTT	CSASSPQGGGHTEAFF
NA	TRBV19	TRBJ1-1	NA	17	TGTGCCAGTAGTGAGACTTTTGGACAGCCGATGAACACTGAAGCTTTCTTT	CASSETFGQPMNTEAFF
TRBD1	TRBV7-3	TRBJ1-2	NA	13	TGTGCCAGCAGCCGAGACAGGGGGGACGGCTACACCTTC	CASSRDRGDGYTF
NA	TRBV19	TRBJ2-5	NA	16	TGTGCCAGTAGTATAAGTGGGACGAGTTACCAAGAGACCCAGTACTTC	CASSISGTSYQETQYF
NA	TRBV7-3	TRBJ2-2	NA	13	TGTGCCAGCAGCTTAAGTACAGACGGGGAGCTGTTTTTT	CASSLSTDGELFF
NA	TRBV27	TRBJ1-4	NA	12	TGTGCCAGCAGGGGGAGAGGTGAAAAACTGTTTTTT	CASRGRGEKLFF
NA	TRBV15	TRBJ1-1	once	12	TGTGCCACCAGCCGGCATAACACTGAAGCTTTCTTT	CATSRHNTEAFF
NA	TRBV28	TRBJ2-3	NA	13	TGTGCCAGCTCCCCCCGGGTGGTAGATACGCAGTATTTT	CASSPRVVDTQYF
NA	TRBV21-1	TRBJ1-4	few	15	TGTGCCAGCAGCATTGCGGCAGGGGGAGGTGAAAAACTGTTTTTT	CASSIAAGGGEKLFF
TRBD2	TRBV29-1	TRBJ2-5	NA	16	TGCAGCGTTGAAGATCCGGAGCGGGAGGGCCCTGAGACCCAGTACTTC	CSVEDPEREGPETQYF
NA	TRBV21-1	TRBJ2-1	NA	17	TGTGCCAGCAGCAAAGTTGAGGACACCCATCGATACAATGAGCAGTTCTTC	CASSKVEDTHRYNEQFF
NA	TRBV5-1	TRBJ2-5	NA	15	TGCGCCAGCAGCTGGGGGGACCGGGGCGGGGAGACCCAGTACTTC	CASSWGDRGGETQYF
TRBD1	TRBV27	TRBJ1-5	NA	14	TGTGCCAGCAGTCCGGACAGGGCGGCTCAGCCCCAGCATTTT	CASSPDRAAQPQHF
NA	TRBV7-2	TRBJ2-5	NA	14	TGTGCCAGCAGCCCCCGGCGACTCGAAGAGACCCAGTACTTC	CASSPRRLEETQYF
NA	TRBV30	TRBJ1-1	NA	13	TGTGCCTGGAGATGGGGTATGAACACTGAAGCTTTCTTT	CAWRWGMNTEAFF
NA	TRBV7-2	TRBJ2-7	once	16	TGTGCCAGCAGCTTAGTAGCTTCCTCCGGCTCCTACGAGCAGTACTTC	CASSLVASSGSYEQYF
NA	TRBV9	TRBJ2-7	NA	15	TGTGCCAGCAGCGCTCGAGGGGGGAGCTCCTACGAGCAGTACTTC	CASSARGGSSYEQYF
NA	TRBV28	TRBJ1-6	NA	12	TGTGCCAGCAGTTTATACGATTCACCCCTCCACTTT	CASSLYDSPLHF
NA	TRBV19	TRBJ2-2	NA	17	TGTGCCAGTAGGCCCCGGGCCTCACGCCTAAACACCGGGGAGCTGTTTTTT	CASRPRASRLNTGELFF
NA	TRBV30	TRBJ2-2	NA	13	TGTGCCTGGAGGACAGGGAACACCGGGGAGCTGTTTTTT	CAWRTGNTGELFF
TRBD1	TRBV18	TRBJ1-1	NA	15	TGTGCCAGCTCATCCGGACAGGGAGGTGCCACTGAAGCTTTCTTT	CASSSGQGGATEAFF
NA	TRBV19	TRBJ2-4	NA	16	TGTGCCAGTAGAGGACAAGTCCTAATGGGCAAAAACATTCAGTACTTC	CASRGQVLMGKNIQYF
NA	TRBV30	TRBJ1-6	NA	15	TGTGCCTGGAGTGTAGGTCAAGGCTATAATTCACCCCTCCACTTT	CAWSVGQGYNSPLHF
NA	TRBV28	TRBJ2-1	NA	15	TGTGCCAGCAGTGCGGGTACTCGATTTGGCAATGAGCAGTTCTTC	CASSAGTRFGNEQFF
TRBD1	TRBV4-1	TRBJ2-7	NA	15	TGCGCCAGCAGCCAATCTGGACAGGGGACCTACGAGCAGTACTTC	CASSQSGQGTYEQYF
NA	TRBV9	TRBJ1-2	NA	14	TGTGCCAGCAGCGTAGGCGAGGTTGGCTATGGCTACACCTTC	CASSVGEVGYGYTF
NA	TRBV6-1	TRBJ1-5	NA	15	TGTGCCAGCAGTGAGGGAGGCAGGGGTAGGGAGCCCCAGCATTTT	CASSEGGRGREPQHF
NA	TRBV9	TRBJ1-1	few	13	TGTGCCAGCAGCGTAGAAGCTAAAACTGAAGCTTTCTTT	CASSVEAKTEAFF
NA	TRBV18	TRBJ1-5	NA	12	TGTGCCAGCTCCCCGGGCAATCAGCCCCAGCATTTT	CASSPGNQPQHF
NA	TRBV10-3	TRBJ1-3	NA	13	TGTGCCATCACAGGGGCGCAGGGAAACACCATATATTTT	CAITGAQGNTIYF
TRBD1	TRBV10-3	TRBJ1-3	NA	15	TGTGCCATCAGTGCCAGACAGGGTGCGGGAAACACCATATATTTT	CAISARQGAGNTIYF
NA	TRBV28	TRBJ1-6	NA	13	TGTGCCAGCAGTTTATTAGGTGATTCACCCCTCCACTTT	CASSLLGDSPLHF